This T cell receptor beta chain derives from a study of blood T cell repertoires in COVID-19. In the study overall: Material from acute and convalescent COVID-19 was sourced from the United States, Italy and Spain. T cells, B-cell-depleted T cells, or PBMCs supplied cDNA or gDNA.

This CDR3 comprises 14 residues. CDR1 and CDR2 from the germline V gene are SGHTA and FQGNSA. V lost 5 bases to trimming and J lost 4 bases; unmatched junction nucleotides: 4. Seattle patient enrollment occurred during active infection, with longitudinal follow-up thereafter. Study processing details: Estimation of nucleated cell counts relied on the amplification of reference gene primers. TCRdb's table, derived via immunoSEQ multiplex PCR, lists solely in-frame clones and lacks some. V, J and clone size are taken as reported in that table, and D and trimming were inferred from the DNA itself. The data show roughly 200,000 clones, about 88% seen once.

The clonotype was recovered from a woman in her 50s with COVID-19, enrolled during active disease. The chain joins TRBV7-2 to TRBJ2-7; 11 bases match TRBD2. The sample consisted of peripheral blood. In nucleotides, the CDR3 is TGTGCCAGCAGCCCGGGACTAGCGGTTTACGAGCAGTACTTC. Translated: CASSPGLAVYEQYF.